This TCR beta chain was identified during a study of blood T cell repertoires in COVID-19. As for the study in general: Researchers got acute and convalescent COVID-19 samples from the United States, Italy and Spain. Sample material is recorded as cDNA or gDNA derived from T cells, B-cell-depleted T cells, or PBMCs.

In the authors' methods: From reference gene primer amplification, estimates of nucleated cell counts were derived. Libraries were prepared by immunoSEQ multiplex PCR; TCRdb keeps only in-frame clonotypes and omits some of them. Clone size and V and J calls were adopted from that table, with D and trimming inferred from the DNA. The sample yields some 240,000 clones, approximately 88% seen once. CDR1 is LGHNA and CDR2 is YSLEER in the germline V gene. This CDR3 comprises 16 residues. After removal of 1 base from V and 5 bases from J, the junction contained 5 bases not matched to a gene. Participant-reported clinical history was the basis for cohort assignment.

The V call is TRBV4-3, the J call TRBJ2-2; TRBD2 matches at 9 bases. Sequencing input: PBMCs or T cells enriched from blood (not recorded which). The TCR comes from a woman aged 40 to 55 who had been exposed to COVID-19. In DNA, the CDR3 is TGCGCCAGCAGCCAAGTTATCCTAGCGGGGACCGGGGAGCTGTTTTTT. It is translated as CASSQVILAGTGELFF.